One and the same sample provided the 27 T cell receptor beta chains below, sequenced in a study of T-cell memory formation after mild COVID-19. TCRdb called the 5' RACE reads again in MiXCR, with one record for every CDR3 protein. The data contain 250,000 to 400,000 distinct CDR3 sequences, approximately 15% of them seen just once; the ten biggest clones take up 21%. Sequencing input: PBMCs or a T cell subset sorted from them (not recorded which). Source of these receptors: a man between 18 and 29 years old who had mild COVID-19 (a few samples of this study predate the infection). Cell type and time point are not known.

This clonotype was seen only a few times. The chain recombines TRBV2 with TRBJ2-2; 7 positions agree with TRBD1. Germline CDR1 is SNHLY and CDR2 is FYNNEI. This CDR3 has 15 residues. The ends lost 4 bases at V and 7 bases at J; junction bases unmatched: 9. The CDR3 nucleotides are TGTGCCAGCAGTGCCTTGGGGACAGTCTTCGGGGAGCTGTTTTTT. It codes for CASSALGTVFGELFF.

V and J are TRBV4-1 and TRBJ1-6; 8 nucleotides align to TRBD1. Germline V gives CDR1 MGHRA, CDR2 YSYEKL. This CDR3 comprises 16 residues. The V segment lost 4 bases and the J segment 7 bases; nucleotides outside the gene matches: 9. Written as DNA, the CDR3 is TGCGCCAGCAGCCGACCGGGCACAGGGGGAAATTCACCCCTCCACTTT. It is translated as CASSRPGTGGNSPLHF.

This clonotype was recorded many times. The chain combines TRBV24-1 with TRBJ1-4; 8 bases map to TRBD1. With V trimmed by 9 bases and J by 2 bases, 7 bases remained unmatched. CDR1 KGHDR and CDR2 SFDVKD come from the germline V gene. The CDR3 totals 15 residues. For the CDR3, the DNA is TGTGCCACCGGGCTACGGACAGGGACTAATGAAAAACTGTTTTTT. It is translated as CATGLRTGTNEKLFF.

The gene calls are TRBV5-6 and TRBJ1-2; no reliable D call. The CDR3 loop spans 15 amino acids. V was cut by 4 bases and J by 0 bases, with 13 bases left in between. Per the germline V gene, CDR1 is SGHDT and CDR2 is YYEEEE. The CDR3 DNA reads TGTGCCAGCAGCCCCCTTGACCGTGCTAACTATGGCTACACCTTC. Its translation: CASSPLDRANYGYTF.

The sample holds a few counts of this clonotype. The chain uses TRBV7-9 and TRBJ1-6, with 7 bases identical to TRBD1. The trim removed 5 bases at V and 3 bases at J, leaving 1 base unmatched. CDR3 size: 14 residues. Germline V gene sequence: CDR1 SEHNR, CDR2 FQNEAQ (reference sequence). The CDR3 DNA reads TGTGCCAGCAGCGGGACAGTCTATAATTCACCCCTCCACTTT. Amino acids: CASSGTVYNSPLHF.

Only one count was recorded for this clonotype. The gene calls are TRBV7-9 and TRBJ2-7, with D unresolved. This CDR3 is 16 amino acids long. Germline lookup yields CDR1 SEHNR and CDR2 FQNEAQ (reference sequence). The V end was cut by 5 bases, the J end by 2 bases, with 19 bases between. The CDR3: CASSPRADRRPYEQYV. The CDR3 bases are TGTGCCAGCAGCCCAAGGGCGGATAGACGGCCCTACGAGCAGTACGTC.

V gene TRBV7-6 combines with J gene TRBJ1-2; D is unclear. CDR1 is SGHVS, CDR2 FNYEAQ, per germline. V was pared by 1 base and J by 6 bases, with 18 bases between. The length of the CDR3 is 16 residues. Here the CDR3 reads CASSLVAGNQINGYTF. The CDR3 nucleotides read TGTGCCAGCAGCTTAGTTGCGGGGAACCAAATTAATGGCTACACCTTC. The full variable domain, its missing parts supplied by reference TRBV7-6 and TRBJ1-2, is GAGVSQSPRYKVTKRGQDVALRCDPISGHVSLYWYRQALGQGPEFLTYFNYEAQQDKSGLPNDRFSAERPEGSISTLTIQRTEQRDSAMYRCASSLVAGNQINGYTFGSGTRLTVV.

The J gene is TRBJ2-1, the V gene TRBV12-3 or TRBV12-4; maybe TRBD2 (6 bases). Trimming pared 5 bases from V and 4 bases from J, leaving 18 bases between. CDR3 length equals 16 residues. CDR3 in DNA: TGTGCCAGCAGTGCATACGTTCCGGGACTTTACAATGAGCAGTTCTTC. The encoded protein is CASSAYVPGLYNEQFF.

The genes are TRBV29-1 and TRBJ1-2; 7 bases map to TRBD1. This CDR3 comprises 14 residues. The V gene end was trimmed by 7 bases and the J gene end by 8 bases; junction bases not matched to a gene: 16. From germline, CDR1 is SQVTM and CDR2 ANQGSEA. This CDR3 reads CSAGGTTGLGGYTF. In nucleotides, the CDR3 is TGCAGCGCTGGAGGGACGACAGGGCTCGGCGGCTACACCTTC.

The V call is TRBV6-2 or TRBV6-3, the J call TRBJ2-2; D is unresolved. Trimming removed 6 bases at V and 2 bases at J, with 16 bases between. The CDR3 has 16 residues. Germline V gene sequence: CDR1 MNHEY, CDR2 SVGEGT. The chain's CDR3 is CASRTPWAHNTGELFF. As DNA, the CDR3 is TGTGCCAGCAGGACCCCTTGGGCCCATAACACCGGGGAGCTGTTTTTT.

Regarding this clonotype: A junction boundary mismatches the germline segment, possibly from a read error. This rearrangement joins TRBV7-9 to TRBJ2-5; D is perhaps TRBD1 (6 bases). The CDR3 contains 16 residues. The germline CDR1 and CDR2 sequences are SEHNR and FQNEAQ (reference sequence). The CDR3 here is CASSRLQGHPQETQYF. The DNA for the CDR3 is TGTGCCAGCAGCCGCCTACAGGGACATCCCCAAGAAACCCAGTACTTC.

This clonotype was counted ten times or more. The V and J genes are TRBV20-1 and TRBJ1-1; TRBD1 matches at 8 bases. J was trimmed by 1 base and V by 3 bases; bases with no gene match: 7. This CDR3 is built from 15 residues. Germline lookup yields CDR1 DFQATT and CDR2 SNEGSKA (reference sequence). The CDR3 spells CSARPRTGPNTEAFF. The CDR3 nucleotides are TGCAGTGCTAGGCCCCGGACAGGGCCGAACACTGAAGCTTTCTTT.

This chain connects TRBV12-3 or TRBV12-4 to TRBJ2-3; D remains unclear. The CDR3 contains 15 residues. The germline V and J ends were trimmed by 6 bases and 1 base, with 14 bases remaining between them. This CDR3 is CASRVGIVGTDTQYF. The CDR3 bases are TGTGCCAGCAGGGTGGGAATTGTGGGCACAGATACGCAGTATTTT.

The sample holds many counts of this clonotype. CDR3 DNA sequence: TGTGCCAGCAGTTTAGGGCAGGGATCTGCGAATCAGCCCCAGCATTTT. Its translation: CASSLGQGSANQPQHF. V is TRBV28 and J is TRBJ1-5, with D tentatively TRBD1 (5 bases). Germline loops: CDR1 MDHEN, CDR2 SYDVKM. The CDR3 contains 16 residues. The V and J ends lost 2 bases and 4 bases respectively, with 15 bases between them.

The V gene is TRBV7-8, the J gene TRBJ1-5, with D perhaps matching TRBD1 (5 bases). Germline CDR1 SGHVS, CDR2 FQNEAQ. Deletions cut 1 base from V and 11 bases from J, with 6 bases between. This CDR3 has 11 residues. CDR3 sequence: CASSLEGSQHF. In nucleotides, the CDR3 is TGTGCCAGCAGCTTAGAGGGGTCCCAGCATTTT.

DNA of the CDR3: TGTGCCAGCAGCGTCGGACACAGCAATCAGCCCCAGCATTTT. It is translated as CASSVGHSNQPQHF. The chain couples TRBV9 to TRBJ1-5; a weak D match, TRBD1 (5 bases). V lost 2 bases, J lost 1 base, and 7 bases lay in between. Per the germline V gene, CDR1 is SGDLS and CDR2 is YYNGEE. The length of the CDR3 is 14 residues.

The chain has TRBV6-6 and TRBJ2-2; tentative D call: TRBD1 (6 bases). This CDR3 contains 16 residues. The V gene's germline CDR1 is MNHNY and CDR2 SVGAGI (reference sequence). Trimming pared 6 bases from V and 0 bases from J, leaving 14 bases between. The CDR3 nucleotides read TGTGCCAGCAGCCCGGGCAGGGGCGCGAACACCGGGGAGCTGTTTTTT. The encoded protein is CASSPGRGANTGELFF.

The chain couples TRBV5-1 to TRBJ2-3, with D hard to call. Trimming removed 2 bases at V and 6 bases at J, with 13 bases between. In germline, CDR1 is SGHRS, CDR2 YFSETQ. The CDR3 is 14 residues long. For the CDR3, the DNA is TGCGCCAGCAGCTTAGCAATCGGCAGGGATACGCAGTATTTT. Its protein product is CASSLAIGRDTQYF. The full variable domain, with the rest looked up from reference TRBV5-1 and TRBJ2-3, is KAGVTQTPRYLIKTRGQQVTLSCSPISGHRSVSWYQQTPGQGLQFLFEYFSETQRNKGNFPGRFSGRQFSNSRSEMNVSTLELGDSALYLCASSLAIGRDTQYFGPGTRLTVL.

The CDR3 reads CSARGGPSVTEAFF. CDR3 DNA: TGCAGTGCTAGGGGGGGGCCCTCGGTCACTGAAGCTTTCTTT. V gene TRBV20-1 combines with J gene TRBJ1-1; D possibly corresponds to TRBD1 (6 bases). The V end was cut by 3 bases, the J end by 4 bases, with 15 bases between. CDR3 size: 14 residues. Germline lookup yields CDR1 DFQATT and CDR2 SNEGSKA (reference sequence).

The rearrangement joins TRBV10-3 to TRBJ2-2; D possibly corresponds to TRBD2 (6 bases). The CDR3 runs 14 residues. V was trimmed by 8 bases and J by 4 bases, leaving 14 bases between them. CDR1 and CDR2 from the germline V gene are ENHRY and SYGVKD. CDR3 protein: CAIGGLTGTGELFF. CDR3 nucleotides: TGTGCCATCGGGGGGTTAACCGGCACCGGGGAGCTGTTTTTT.

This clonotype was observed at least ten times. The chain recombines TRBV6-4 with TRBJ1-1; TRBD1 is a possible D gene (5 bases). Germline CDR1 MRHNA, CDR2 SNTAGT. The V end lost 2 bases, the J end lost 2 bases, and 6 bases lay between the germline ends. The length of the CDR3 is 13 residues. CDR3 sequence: CASSDRDNTEAFF. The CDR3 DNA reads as TGTGCCAGCAGTGACCGGGACAACACTGAAGCTTTCTTT.

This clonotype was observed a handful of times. CDR3 region: CASSFRPPDRDDSPLHF. The CDR3 nucleotides read TGTGCCAGCAGCTTCCGCCCGCCGGACAGGGATGATTCACCCCTCCACTTT. This chain uses TRBV5-5 with TRBJ1-6; 8 positions match TRBD1. Trimming cost V 2 bases and J 8 bases; bases outside gene matches: 12. This CDR3 spans 17 amino acids. Germline CDR1 and CDR2: SGHKS and YYEKEE (reference sequence).

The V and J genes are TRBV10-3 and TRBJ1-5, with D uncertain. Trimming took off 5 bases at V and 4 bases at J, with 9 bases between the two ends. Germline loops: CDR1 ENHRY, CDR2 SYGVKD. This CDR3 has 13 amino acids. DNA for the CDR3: TGTGCCATCAGTTTGACTGTTAATCAGCCCCAGCATTTT. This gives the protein CAISLTVNQPQHF.

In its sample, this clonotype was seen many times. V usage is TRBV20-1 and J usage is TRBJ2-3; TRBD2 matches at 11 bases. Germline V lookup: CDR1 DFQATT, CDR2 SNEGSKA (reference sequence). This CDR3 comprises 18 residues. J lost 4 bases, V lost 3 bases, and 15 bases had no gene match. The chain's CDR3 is CSASPMKRSGGAPDTQYF. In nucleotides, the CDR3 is TGCAGTGCTAGCCCCATGAAGCGTAGCGGGGGGGCTCCAGATACGCAGTATTTT.

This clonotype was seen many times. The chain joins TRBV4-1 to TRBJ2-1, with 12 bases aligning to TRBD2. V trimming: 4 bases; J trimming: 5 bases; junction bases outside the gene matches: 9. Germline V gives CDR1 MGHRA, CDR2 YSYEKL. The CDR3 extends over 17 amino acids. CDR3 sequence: CASSRRLAGVNDNEQFF. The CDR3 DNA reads TGCGCCAGCAGCCGTCGACTAGCGGGGGTGAACGACAATGAGCAGTTCTTC.

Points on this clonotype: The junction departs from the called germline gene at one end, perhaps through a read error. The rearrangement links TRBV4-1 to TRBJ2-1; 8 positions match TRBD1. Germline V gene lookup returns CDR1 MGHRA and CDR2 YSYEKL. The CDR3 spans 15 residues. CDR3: CASSQVGARQGRSVF. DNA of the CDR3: TGCGCCAGCAGCCAAGTTGGGGCCCGACAGGGGCGGAGTGTCTTC.

The CDR3: CASSQGISLAGSAGELFF. The CDR3 DNA is TGCGCCAGCAGCCAAGGAATCTCGCTAGCGGGGTCCGCCGGGGAGCTGTTTTTT. The chain is built from TRBV4-1 and TRBJ2-2; 9 bases match TRBD2. The J segment lost 6 bases and the V segment lost 1 base, leaving 12 bases of the junction unmatched. The CDR3 totals 18 residues. CDR1 is MGHRA and CDR2 is YSYEKL in the germline V gene.